A selection of T cell receptor beta chains follows, all from one sample in a study of cytomegalovirus exposure and HLA in healthy donors. Clones were read by immunoSEQ multiplex PCR, and TCRdb kept only the in-frame ones, dropping some. The sample lists 130,000 or so clones; roughly 80% were seen once. Sample: PBMCs. The receptors derive from a man aged 50-60 years in good health and CMV-seronegative. CDR3s include the opening cysteine and the closing phenylalanine or tryptophan. The D gene is left open where the match is weak. Size values are once, few and many counts, or a class for expanded clones, and some rows have none.

>TRBV2|.|TRBD1|TRBJ2-7
CASTRTGSHEQYF
TGTGCCAGCACCCGGACAGGGTCCCACGAGCAGTACTTC
>TRBV28|.|.|TRBJ1-2
CASSLPIQGYYGYTF
TGTGCCAGCAGTTTACCGATTCAGGGCTACTATGGCTACACCTTC
>TRBV9|.|TRBD2|TRBJ2-2
CASSPGLAGGRQGGELFF
TGTGCCAGCAGCCCGGGACTAGCGGGCGGCAGGCAGGGCGGGGAGCTGTTTTTT
>TRBV5-1|.|TRBD2|TRBJ2-3
CASSTASGRVGPSTDTQYF
TGCGCCAGCAGCACCGCTAGCGGGAGGGTAGGCCCTAGCACAGATACGCAGTATTTT
>TRBV5-6|few|TRBD2|TRBJ2-7
CASSRTSGGEQYF
TGTGCCAGCAGCCGGACTAGCGGAGGGGAGCAGTACTTC
>TRBV28|.|.|TRBJ2-7
CASSSMYEQYF
TGTGCCAGCAGTTCTATGTACGAGCAGTACTTC
>TRBV6-5|.|TRBD1|TRBJ1-1
CASSAGQYTEAFF
TGTGCCAGCAGTGCGGGACAGTACACTGAAGCTTTCTTT
>TRBV2|.|.|TRBJ2-2
CASRAGSNTGELFF
TGTGCCAGCCGGGCAGGGTCGAACACCGGGGAGCTGTTTTTT
>TRBV6-5|.|TRBD2|TRBJ2-7
CASSYLAGGSSYEQYF
TGTGCCAGCAGTTACCTGGCGGGAGGGAGCTCCTACGAGCAGTACTTC
>TRBV7-7|.|TRBD1|TRBJ2-3
CASSPGTGVSDTQYF
TGTGCTAGCAGCCCCGGGACAGGGGTGTCAGATACGCAGTATTTT
>TRBV30|.|TRBD2|TRBJ2-7
CAWSGPRTSPSYEQYF
TGTGCCTGGAGTGGTCCTAGGACTAGCCCCTCCTACGAGCAGTACTTC
>TRBV13|.|TRBD1|TRBJ1-4
CASSRGTVGKLFF
TGTGCCAGCAGCCGAGGGACAGTGGGAAAACTGTTTTTT
>TRBV2|.|TRBD2|TRBJ2-2
CASRLAGANTGELFF
TGTGCCAGCAGGCTAGCGGGGGCGAACACCGGGGAGCTGTTTTTT
>TRBV27|once|.|TRBJ2-7
CASSLSGEGAYEQYF
TGTGCCAGCAGTTTATCTGGGGAAGGGGCTTACGAGCAGTACTTC
>TRBV5-1|.|.|TRBJ2-3
CASSLLRTDTQYF
TGCGCCAGCAGCTTGTTGCGGACAGATACGCAGTATTTT
>TRBV28|.|.|TRBJ1-3
CASTEAGATRTGNTIYF
TGTGCCAGCACGGAGGCAGGGGCGACACGCACTGGAAACACCATATATTTT
>TRBV11-2|once|TRBD2|TRBJ2-1
CASSLDPPGGSYNEQFF
TGTGCCAGCAGCTTAGATCCACCGGGAGGGTCCTACAATGAGCAGTTCTTC
>TRBV27|few|.|TRBJ2-7
CASSYRAGLPQYF
TGTGCCAGCAGTTACAGGGCAGGGCTCCCTCAGTACTTC
>TRBV7-9|.|TRBD1|TRBJ1-4
CASSSDRGLEKLFF
TGTGCCAGCAGTTCGGACAGGGGCTTAGAAAAACTGTTTTTT
>TRBV9|few|.|TRBJ2-7
CASSVEEGPYEQYF
TGTGCCAGCAGCGTAGAGGAGGGGCCCTACGAGCAGTACTTC
>TRBV2|.|.|TRBJ1-1
CASREDGRNTEAFF
TGTGCCAGCAGGGAGGACGGGAGGAACACTGAAGCTTTCTTT
>TRBV18|.|TRBD1|TRBJ1-1
CASSPTGETEAFF
TGTGCCAGCTCACCGACAGGGGAAACTGAAGCTTTCTTT
>TRBV15|.|.|TRBJ2-3
CATSIQGTITDTQYF
TGTGCCACCAGTATACAGGGAACTATCACAGATACGCAGTATTTT
>TRBV6-1|.|.|TRBJ2-1
CASSVRTGTHSYNEQFF
TGTGCCAGCAGTGTCAGAACCGGGACTCACTCCTACAATGAGCAGTTCTTC
>TRBV5-1|.|TRBD1|TRBJ2-7
CASSRRTGGLNEQYF
TGCGCCAGCAGCCGACGGACAGGGGGCTTAAACGAGCAGTACTTC
>TRBV6-5|.|TRBD1|TRBJ1-2
CASSSGGLPYGYTF
TGTGCCAGCAGTTCAGGGGGCCTTCCTTATGGCTACACCTTC
>TRBV2|.|.|TRBJ1-1
CASRAQPNTEAFF
TGTGCCAGCAGGGCACAGCCGAACACTGAAGCTTTCTTT
>TRBV27|few|TRBD1|TRBJ2-7
CASSTGQGDEQYF
TGTGCCAGCAGCACGGGACAGGGCGACGAGCAGTACTTC
>TRBV23-1|.|TRBD1|TRBJ1-5
CTLGQGDPVCNQPQHF
TGCACGCTCGGACAGGGGGACCCTGTTTGCAATCAGCCCCAGCATTTT
>TRBV30|.|TRBD1|TRBJ2-7
CAWSTGTYEQYF
TGTGCCTGGTCGACAGGGACCTACGAGCAGTACTTC
>TRBV7-9|few|.|TRBJ1-2
CASSLVGGYGYTF
TGTGCCAGCAGCTTAGTGGGGGGCTATGGCTACACCTTC
>TRBV21-1|.|.|TRBJ2-6
CASSKALRQGLPGANVLTF
TGTGCCAGCAGCAAAGCACTGAGACAGGGTCTCCCTGGGGCCAACGTCCTGACTTTC
>TRBV5-1|few|TRBD1|TRBJ2-1
CASSLEGQGWPYNEQFF
TGCGCCAGCAGCTTGGAGGGACAGGGATGGCCCTACAATGAGCAGTTCTTC
>TRBV6-1|once|TRBD1|TRBJ1-5
CASRENRGANQPQHF
TGTGCCAGCAGGGAAAACAGGGGCGCCAATCAGCCCCAGCATTTT
>TRBV10-1|.|TRBD2|TRBJ2-3
CASSRGLLAGEVTDTQYF
TGCGCCAGCAGTCGGGGCCTCCTAGCGGGAGAGGTCACAGATACGCAGTATTTT
>TRBV27|.|TRBD1|TRBJ2-7
CASSLLGTGVSYEQYF
TGTGCCAGCAGTTTATTAGGGACAGGGGTCTCCTACGAGCAGTACTTC
>TRBV6-5|.|.|TRBJ2-7
CASSSRRGKQYF
TGTGCCAGCAGCTCGAGAAGGGGCAAGCAGTACTTC
>TRBV5-4|.|TRBD2|TRBJ2-2
CASSKEGRLAGVGELFF
TGTGCCAGCAGCAAGGAAGGACGACTAGCGGGAGTTGGGGAGCTGTTTTTT
>TRBV15|.|.|TRBJ2-1
CATSRDRTAKSYNEQFF
TGTGCCACCAGCAGAGATAGGACAGCGAAGTCCTACAATGAGCAGTTCTTC
>TRBV7-9|few|.|TRBJ1-2
CASSNRVGGYTF
TGTGCCAGCAGCAACAGGGTTGGAGGCTACACCTTC
>TRBV29-1|.|.|TRBJ2-1
CSVEGDYNEQFF
TGCAGCGTTGAGGGCGACTACAATGAGCAGTTCTTC
>TRBV28|.|.|TRBJ2-3
CASSISQGDTQYF
TGTGCCAGCAGCATCAGTCAGGGGGATACGCAGTATTTT
>TRBV6-5|.|TRBD1|TRBJ1-1
CASGQGNTEAFF
TGTGCCAGCGGACAGGGGAACACTGAAGCTTTCTTT
>TRBV7-8|.|.|TRBJ2-7
CASSRTTGGVYEQYF
TGTGCCAGCAGCCGGACTACGGGTGGGGTATACGAGCAGTACTTC
>TRBV19|.|TRBD1|TRBJ2-7
CASSQIGTGEYEQYF
TGTGCCAGTAGTCAAATTGGGACAGGAGAATACGAGCAGTATTTC
>TRBV5-4|.|TRBD1|TRBJ2-1
CASSLDLQGAAYNEQFF
TGTGCCAGCAGCTTGGACTTACAGGGGGCGGCCTACAATGAGCAGTTCTTC
>TRBV29-1|.|TRBD1|TRBJ2-7
CSVERDRGHEQYF
TGCAGCGTTGAAAGGGACAGGGGCCACGAGCAGTACTTC
>TRBV5-4|.|.|TRBJ1-5
CASSLKGQFNQPQHF
TGTGCCAGCAGCTTGAAAGGACAGTTCAATCAGCCCCAGCATTTT
>TRBV6-5|once|.|TRBJ2-7
CASSSLATGSYEQYF
TGTGCCAGCAGCAGTTTGGCTACTGGGAGCTACGAGCAGTACTTC
>TRBV10-3|.|.|TRBJ2-1
CAIRSDTNNEQFF
TGTGCCATCAGATCGGACACAAACAATGAGCAGTTCTTC
>TRBV9|.|.|TRBJ2-7
CASAPTSEITYEQYF
TGTGCCAGCGCCCCTACTTCTGAAATCACCTACGAGCAGTACTTC
>TRBV18|few|TRBD1|TRBJ2-3
CASSPKLTGSTDTQYF
TGTGCCAGCTCACCAAAGTTGACAGGGTCCACAGATACGCAGTATTTT
>TRBV19|.|.|TRBJ1-2
CASSIADYGYTF
TGTGCCAGTAGTATAGCGGACTATGGCTACACCTTC